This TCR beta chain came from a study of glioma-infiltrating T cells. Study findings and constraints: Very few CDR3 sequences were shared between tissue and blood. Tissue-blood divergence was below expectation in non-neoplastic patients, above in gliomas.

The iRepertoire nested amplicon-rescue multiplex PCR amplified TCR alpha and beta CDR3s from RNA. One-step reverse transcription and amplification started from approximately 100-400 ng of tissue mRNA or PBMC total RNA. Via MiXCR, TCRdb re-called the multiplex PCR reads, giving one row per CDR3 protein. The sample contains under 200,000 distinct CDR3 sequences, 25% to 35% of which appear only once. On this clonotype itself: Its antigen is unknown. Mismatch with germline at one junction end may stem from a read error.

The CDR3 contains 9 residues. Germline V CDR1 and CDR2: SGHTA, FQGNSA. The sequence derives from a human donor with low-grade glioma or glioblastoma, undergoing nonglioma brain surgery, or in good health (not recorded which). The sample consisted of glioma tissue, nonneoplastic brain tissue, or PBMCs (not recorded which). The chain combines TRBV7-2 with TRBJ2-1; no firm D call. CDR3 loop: CVSSYPLKF. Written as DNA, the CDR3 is TGTGTTAGCAGTTACCCTCTAAAATTC.